This TCR beta chain was captured in a study of cytomegalovirus exposure and HLA in healthy donors. PCR primers comprised 60 Vbeta and 13 Jbeta primers. Clones were read by immunoSEQ multiplex PCR, and TCRdb kept only the in-frame ones, dropping some. Of some 150,000 clones in the sample, more than 80% were seen once. Material: PBMCs. The sequence was collected from a woman aged 50 to 60 in good health and CMV-seronegative.

CDR3 region: CASSSNREWDNQPQHF. CDR3 nucleotides: TGTGCCAGTAGTAGCAACAGGGAGTGGGACAATCAGCCCCAGCATTTT. The genes are TRBV19 and TRBJ1-5; D possibly corresponds to TRBD1 (6 bases). V gave up 4 bases and J gave up 3 bases, with 16 bases separating them. Germline V CDR1 and CDR2: LNHDA, SQIVND (reference sequence). CDR3 length: 16 residues. Variable domain in full (rest from reference TRBV19 and TRBJ1-5): DGGITQSPKYLFRKEGQNVTLSCEQNLNHDAMYWYRQDPGQGLRLIYYSQIVNDFQKGDIAEGYSVSREKKESFPLTVTSAQKNPTAFYLCASSSNREWDNQPQHFGDGTRLSIL.